The 5 T cell receptor beta chains below all came from one sample that was sequenced in a study of blood T cell repertoires in COVID-19. The method was immunoSEQ multiplex PCR; TCRdb's version includes in-frame clones alone and lacks a portion of them. Here the sample spans under 300,000 clones, approximately 79% being singletons. The specimen was peripheral blood. The source is a woman in her forties with active or convalescent COVID-19.

V gene TRBV18 combines with J gene TRBJ2-1; TRBD1 aligns across 8 bases. Germline V gene lookup returns CDR1 KGHSH and CDR2 LQKENI. The CDR3 sequence is 15 residues long. V shed 4 bases and J 3 bases; nucleotides not matched to a gene: 5. CDR3 in DNA: TGTGCCAGCTCACGAGCCGGGACAGGCTACAATGAGCAGTTCTTC. Its protein is CASSRAGTGYNEQFF.

For this clone: Its ends do not fully match the called genes, so a read error is possible. The same CDR3 arises from other DNA sequences in this sample as well. The chain is built from TRBV19 and TRBJ1-5; D remains ambiguous. The CDR3 length is 13 residues. Germline CDR1 is LNHDA and CDR2 is SQIVND (reference sequence). CDR3 protein: CASSTGLNQPQHF. DNA for the CDR3: TGTGCCAGTAGTACCGGACTCAATCAGCCTCAGCATTTT.

This chain joins TRBV9 and TRBJ2-1; 11 bases line up with TRBD2. V lost 0 bases and J lost 9; bases outside the gene matches: 8. This CDR3 has 16 amino acids. In germline, CDR1 is SGDLS, CDR2 YYNGEE. The CDR3, as DNA: TGTGCCAGCAGCGTAGAGGGTAGCGGGGGGGTCGGTGAGCAGTTCTTC. It is translated as CASSVEGSGGVGEQFF. The full variable domain, with the rest looked up from reference TRBV9 and TRBJ2-1, is DSGVTQTPKHLITATGQRVTLRCSPRSGDLSVYWYQQSLDQGLQFLIQYYNGEERAKGNILERFSAQQFPDLHSELNLSSLELGDSALYFCASSVEGSGGVGEQFFGPGTRLTVL.

The chain recombines TRBV7-9 with TRBJ1-1; 8 nucleotides line up with TRBD1. The CDR3 sequence is 16 residues long. Trimming removed 4 bases from V and 3 bases from J; junction bases left unmatched: 10. CDR1 is SEHNR and CDR2 is FQNEAQ in the germline V gene (reference sequence). The CDR3: CASSYRLTGGDTEAFF. The CDR3 DNA reads TGTGCCAGCAGCTACAGACTTACAGGGGGGGACACTGAAGCTTTCTTT.

The chain is built from TRBV10-3 and TRBJ2-1, with 8 bases fitting TRBD2. V shed 2 bases, J shed 15 bases, and the junction held 6 bases outside the gene matches. Germline lookup yields CDR1 ENHRY and CDR2 SYGVKD. CDR3 length: 12 residues. The CDR3 DNA reads as TGTGCCATCAGTGAGACCGGGACTAGAGTGTTCTTC. Translation gives CAISETGTRVFF.